Listed here are 4 T cell receptor beta chains from one sample, sequenced in a study of coeliac disease. The data were produced by immunoSEQ multiplex PCR, yet TCRdb's version contains in-frame clones alone and is incomplete. Among approximately 1,100 clones, under 65% were seen once, and the ten largest hold about 28%. Sequencing was done on a sample of intraepithelial lymphocytes from the gut. These TCRs come from a man aged 70 or older without celiac disease.

In its sample, this clone was seen a few times. The chain joins TRBV4-2 to TRBJ2-3, with D uncertain. From germline, CDR1 is LGHNA and CDR2 YNFKEQ. The ends were cut back, 2 bases at V and 5 bases at J, with 11 bases in the middle. The CDR3 runs 14 residues. The CDR3 bases are TGTGCCAGCAGCCAACGCTCGCTCGGAGATACGCAGTATTTT. Translation: CASSQRSLGDTQYF.

The rearrangement joins TRBV19 to TRBJ2-2, with 9 bases matching TRBD1. V lost 7 bases, J lost 7 bases, and 7 bases stayed unmatched. The V gene's germline CDR1 is LNHDA and CDR2 SQIVND (reference sequence). The CDR3 totals 14 residues. The CDR3 coding sequence is TGTGCCAGTACCAGGGACAGGGTCGGCGGGGAGCTGTTTTTT. This encodes CASTRDRVGGELFF.

The chain recombines TRBV7-6 with TRBJ1-4; D unclear. Germline V gene sequence: CDR1 SGHVS, CDR2 FNYEAQ. CDR3 length equals 14 residues. Deletions cut 5 bases from V and 4 bases from J, with 11 bases between. The CDR3 loop reads CASSPGVGNEKLFF. The CDR3 bases are TGTGCCAGCAGCCCCGGAGTGGGTAATGAAAAACTGTTTTTT.

The chain employs TRBV7-9 and TRBJ1-2, with D possibly matching TRBD1 (6 bases). CDR1 and CDR2 from the germline V gene are SEHNR and FQNEAQ (reference sequence). The ends were cut back, 3 bases at V and 7 bases at J, with 15 bases in the middle. CDR3 length: 14 amino acids. CDR3 amino acids: CASSFDTEQGGYTF. The CDR3 DNA reads TGTGCCAGCAGCTTTGACACCGAACAGGGTGGCTACACCTTC.